Here is one TCR beta chain with its context. Its antigen is still unknown. Nothing much larger sits one base from this clone, and base qualities are not available. Mismatch repair deficiency was established in every enrolled patient by polymerase chain reaction or immunohistochemistry. TCR sequencing was carried out for three patients who responded to pembrolizumab therapy. The phase II trial prospectively tested pembrolizumab PD-1 blockade in advanced mismatch repair-deficient cancers regardless of tissue of origin. Peripheral blood T cell samples were serially collected before and at multiple times after PD-1 blockade was started. Blood sampling times were expressed in weeks after the first pembrolizumab dose. This entry comes from a study of PD-1 blockade in mismatch repair-deficient tumors (dated by TCRdb to 2016 to 2017). Notes on the research overall: The trial enrolled 86 consecutive patients with roughly twelve mismatch repair-deficient cancer types between late 2013 and late 2016, all previously treated and progressing. Tumor-associated T cell clones in the peripheral blood of patients responding to PD-1 blockade were tracked using deep sequencing of TCR CDR3 regions.

The method was the immunoSEQ multiplex PCR assay. The immuneACCESS repertoire file appears here via TCRdb, limited to in-frame rearrangements. These files lack a portion of the clones; in checked studies, under half of the deficit traces to unresolved V genes, and the cause of the others is not known. Within this sample are around 100,000 clones, with 82% of them counted one time only. The ten largest clones add up to approximately 6.5% of the sample. The paper's findings and limits, for the study overall: Tumor-resident clones, often undetectable in blood before treatment, expanded rapidly after pembrolizumab and then contracted, generally before radiologic responses.

The receptor was derived from an adult with mismatch repair-deficient cancer. Here the sequenced sample was peripheral blood, taken 36 weeks after starting pembrolizumab.

The sequenced DNA: TGTGCCAGCAGTGAGACAGGTCTGGAAAAACTGTTTTTT. The resulting protein is CASSETGLEKLFF. The rearrangement joined TRBV6-1 to TRBJ1-4; D gene: possibly TRBD1, on 6 matching bases. The cysteine opens and the phenylalanine closes a CDR3 of 13 amino acids. The sequence is cut down to CDR3 DNA, 39 bases in frame from base 1. V sheds 3 bases and J sheds 8 bases, leaving 10 bases between their ends. CDR1 MNHNS and CDR2 SASEGT are derived from the germline V gene.